Listed below are T cell receptor beta chains from one sample, sequenced in a study of T cell changes during pregnancy in multiple sclerosis. The protocol was immunoSEQ multiplex PCR, while the TCRdb copy is restricted to in-frame clones and leaves out a portion. In the table there are roughly 120,000 clones, roughly nine tenths of which are singletons. The sample was peripheral blood, taken in the third trimester of pregnancy. These receptors were obtained from a female donor with multiple sclerosis, enrolled in a pregnancy study. The CDR3 runs from the conserved cysteine through the conserved F or W. The D gene is left open where the match is weak. Only some rows state a clone size, as once, few, many or a class for expanded clones.

d_gene,j_gene,v_gene,abundance,CDR3aa,CDR3nt
-,TRBJ1-2,TRBV6-1,-,CASSERGGSRYGYTF,TGTGCCAGCAGTGAAAGGGGGGGTTCTAGGTATGGCTACACCTTC
-,TRBJ1-1,TRBV19,once,CASSVSEVWNTEAFF,TGTGCCAGTAGTGTAAGTGAGGTGTGGAACACTGAAGCTTTCTTT
TRBD1,TRBJ1-1,TRBV6-1,-,CASSVYRGAIQGTEAFF,TGTGCCAGCAGTGTCTACAGGGGGGCGATTCAAGGGACTGAAGCTTTCTTT
TRBD1,TRBJ2-7,TRBV5-4,-,CASSPRGQGAYEQYF,TGTGCCAGCAGCCCTCGCGGACAGGGGGCCTACGAGCAGTACTTC
-,TRBJ1-2,TRBV6-1,-,CASSVSSGYTF,TGTGCCAGCAGTGTGAGTAGTGGCTACACCTTC
TRBD2,TRBJ2-3,TRBV5-1,-,CASSLAGTSTDTQYF,TGCGCCAGCAGCCTAGCGGGGACAAGCACAGATACGCAGTATTTT
TRBD2,TRBJ2-7,TRBV5-4,-,CASSLGSSGIYEQYF,TGTGCCAGCAGCTTGGGCTCTAGCGGGATCTACGAGCAGTACTTC
-,TRBJ1-6,TRBV9,once,CASSVAGQYNSPLHF,TGTGCCAGCAGCGTGGCTGGCCAATATAATTCACCCCTCCACTTT
-,TRBJ1-3,TRBV5-4,-,CASSLGGGNTIYF,TGTGCCAGCAGCTTGGGAGGGGGAAACACCATATATTTT
TRBD2,TRBJ2-5,TRBV27,-,CASSPLAGGPKTQYF,TGTGCCAGCAGTCCACTAGCGGGAGGGCCTAAGACCCAGTACTTC
-,TRBJ1-1,TRBV9,-,CASSVADGEAFF,TGTGCCAGCAGCGTAGCAGACGGGGAAGCTTTCTTT
-,TRBJ1-6,TRBV2,few,CASSEVRGGVGSPLHF,TGTGCCAGCAGTGAAGTGCGGGGTGGGGTCGGGTCACCCCTCCACTTT
-,TRBJ2-5,TRBV4-1,once,CASSQALGGNGGETQYF,TGCGCCAGCAGCCAAGCCCTAGGTGGGAATGGAGGGGAGACCCAGTACTTC
-,TRBJ1-4,TRBV10-2,few,CASSESAGQSEKLFF,TGCGCCAGCAGTGAGTCGGCAGGTCAAAGTGAAAAACTGTTTTTT
TRBD1,TRBJ1-2,TRBV7-2,-,CASSPRTGSNYGYTF,TGTGCCAGCAGCCCTAGGACAGGATCCAACTATGGCTACACCTTC
TRBD1,TRBJ2-1,TRBV7-8,-,CASSLRTGGLNEQFF,TGTGCCAGCAGCTTACGGACAGGGGGCTTGAATGAGCAGTTCTTC
TRBD1,TRBJ2-7,TRBV28,-,CASSTRDSRYEQYF,TGTGCCAGCAGTACTAGGGACAGCCGCTACGAGCAGTACTTC
TRBD2,TRBJ2-1,TRBV9,-,CASSETGTSFSEQFF,TGTGCCAGCAGCGAAACCGGGACTAGCTTCTCTGAGCAGTTCTTC
TRBD1,TRBJ2-3,TRBV9,once,CASSPQGSTDTQYF,TGTGCCAGCAGCCCACAGGGGAGCACAGATACGCAGTATTTT
TRBD1,TRBJ2-7,TRBV7-6,-,CASSLSLGTGPFGSYEQYF,TGTGCCAGCAGCTTAAGTTTGGGGACAGGGCCTTTTGGGTCCTACGAGCAGTACTTC
TRBD1,TRBJ1-5,TRBV6-5,-,CASSYSRDSYQPQHF,TGTGCCAGCAGTTACTCCCGGGACAGCTATCAGCCCCAGCATTTT
TRBD1,TRBJ1-2,TRBV6-6,-,CASRPGGMEGYTF,TGTGCCAGCAGACCAGGGGGGATGGAGGGCTACACCTTC
-,TRBJ2-7,TRBV27,-,CASNSAQGGDEQYF,TGTGCCAGCAACTCCGCCCAGGGGGGCGACGAGCAGTACTTC
-,TRBJ1-2,TRBV7-9,few,CASSPLGGSSGYTF,TGTGCCAGCAGCCCACTCGGGGGTAGTAGCGGCTACACCTTC
-,TRBJ2-7,TRBV28,-,CASTGGATGGYEQYF,TGTGCCAGCACCGGGGGGGCGACAGGGGGCTACGAGCAGTACTTC
-,TRBJ2-5,TRBV19,-,CASSTPTLQGSETQYF,TGTGCCAGTAGTACCCCCACTCTACAGGGCTCAGAGACCCAGTACTTC
-,TRBJ2-7,TRBV5-4,-,CASSSGGQKDYEQYF,TGTGCCAGCAGTTCGGGTGGCCAGAAGGACTACGAGCAGTACTTC
TRBD2,TRBJ2-5,TRBV5-4,-,CASSSIAGGRETQYF,TGTGCCAGCAGCTCTATAGCGGGAGGCCGGGAGACCCAGTACTTC
TRBD1,TRBJ1-3,TRBV6-5,-,CASASTGTGGNTIYF,TGTGCCAGCGCTAGTACTGGGACAGGGGGAAACACCATATATTTT
-,TRBJ2-5,TRBV19,-,CAVLTSTRATQYF,TGTGCCGTACTAACTTCCACGAGAGCGACCCAGTACTTC
-,TRBJ2-7,TRBV5-6,once,CASSLFLGQGSEQYF,TGTGCCAGCAGCTTGTTCTTGGGGCAGGGGAGCGAGCAGTACTTC
TRBD1,TRBJ2-2,TRBV7-2,-,CASSPTGADTGELFF,TGTGCCAGCAGCCCGACAGGGGCAGACACCGGGGAGCTGTTTTTT
TRBD1,TRBJ1-5,TRBV28,-,CASSYGSRDRGNQPQHF,TGTGCCAGCAGTTACGGGTCCCGGGACAGGGGTAATCAGCCCCAGCATTTT
TRBD1,TRBJ1-1,TRBV5-1,-,CASSPTGVGRTEAFF,TGCGCCAGCAGCCCGACAGGGGTGGGGCGGACTGAAGCTTTCTTT
-,TRBJ2-5,TRBV20-1,-,CSARLGETQYF,TGCAGTGCTAGACTAGGCGAGACCCAGTACTTC
TRBD2,TRBJ2-5,TRBV6-1,-,CASSGGLAGGLETQYF,TGTGCCAGCAGTGGGGGACTAGCGGGGGGCCTAGAGACCCAGTACTTC
TRBD2,TRBJ2-7,TRBV19,-,CASSILAGAATYEQYF,TGTGCCAGTAGTATACTAGCGGGGGCTGCTACCTACGAGCAGTACTTC
-,TRBJ1-4,TRBV19,-,CASSTGPLANEKLFF,TGTGCCAGTTCTACAGGGCCCCTCGCTAATGAAAAACTGTTTTTT
TRBD2,TRBJ2-3,TRBV7-9,-,CASSKPGLGADTQYF,TGTGCCAGCAGCAAACCGGGACTAGGGGCAGATACGCAGTATTTT
-,TRBJ1-1,TRBV15,-,CATSGIPQGGTEAFF,TGTGCCACCAGCGGAATCCCACAGGGCGGCACTGAAGCTTTCTTT
TRBD1,TRBJ2-3,TRBV4-1,-,CASSPAGQGSSDTQYF,TGCGCCAGCAGCCCGGCGGGACAGGGTTCTTCAGATACGCAGTATTTT